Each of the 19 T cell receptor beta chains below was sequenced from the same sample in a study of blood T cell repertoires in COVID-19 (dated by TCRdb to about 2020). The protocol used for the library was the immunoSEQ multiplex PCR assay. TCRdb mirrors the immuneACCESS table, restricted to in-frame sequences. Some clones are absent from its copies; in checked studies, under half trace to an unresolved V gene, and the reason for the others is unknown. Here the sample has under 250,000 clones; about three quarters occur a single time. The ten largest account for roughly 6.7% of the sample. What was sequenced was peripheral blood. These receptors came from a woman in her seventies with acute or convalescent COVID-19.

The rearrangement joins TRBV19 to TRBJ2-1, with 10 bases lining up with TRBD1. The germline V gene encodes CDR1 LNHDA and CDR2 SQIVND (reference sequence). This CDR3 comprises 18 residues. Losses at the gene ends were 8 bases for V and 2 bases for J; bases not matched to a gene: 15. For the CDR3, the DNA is TGTGCCAGTTGCCCGGGACAGGGGCAAGGGATTACCTACAATGAGCAGTTCTTC. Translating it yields CASCPGQGQGITYNEQFF.

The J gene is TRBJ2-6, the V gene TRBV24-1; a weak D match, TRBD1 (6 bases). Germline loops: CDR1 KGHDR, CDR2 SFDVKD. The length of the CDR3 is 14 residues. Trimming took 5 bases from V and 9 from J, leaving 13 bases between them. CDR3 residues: CATSGNRVDNVLTF. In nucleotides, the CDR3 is TGTGCCACCAGTGGAAACAGGGTGGACAACGTCCTGACTTTC.

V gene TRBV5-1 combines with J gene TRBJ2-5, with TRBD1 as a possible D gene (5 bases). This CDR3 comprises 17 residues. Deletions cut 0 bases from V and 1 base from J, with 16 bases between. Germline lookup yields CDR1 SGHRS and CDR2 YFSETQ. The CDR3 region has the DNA TGCGCCAGCAGCTTGGTAAGAGAGACAGTGATCCAAGAGACCCAGTACTTC. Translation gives CASSLVRETVIQETQYF. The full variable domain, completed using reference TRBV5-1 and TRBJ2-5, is KAGVTQTPRYLIKTRGQQVTLSCSPISGHRSVSWYQQTPGQGLQFLFEYFSETQRNKGNFPGRFSGRQFSNSRSEMNVSTLELGDSALYLCASSLVRETVIQETQYFGPGTRLLVL.

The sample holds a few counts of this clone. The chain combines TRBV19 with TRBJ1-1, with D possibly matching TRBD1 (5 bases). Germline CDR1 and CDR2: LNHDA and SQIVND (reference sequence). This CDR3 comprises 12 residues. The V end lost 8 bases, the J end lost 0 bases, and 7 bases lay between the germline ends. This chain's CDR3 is CASDSLNTEAFF. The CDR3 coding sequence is TGTGCCAGTGACAGTTTGAACACTGAAGCTTTCTTT. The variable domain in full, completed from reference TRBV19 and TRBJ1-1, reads DGGITQSPKYLFRKEGQNVTLSCEQNLNHDAMYWYRQDPGQGLRLIYYSQIVNDFQKGDIAEGYSVSREKKESFPLTVTSAQKNPTAFYLCASDSLNTEAFFGQGTRLTVV.

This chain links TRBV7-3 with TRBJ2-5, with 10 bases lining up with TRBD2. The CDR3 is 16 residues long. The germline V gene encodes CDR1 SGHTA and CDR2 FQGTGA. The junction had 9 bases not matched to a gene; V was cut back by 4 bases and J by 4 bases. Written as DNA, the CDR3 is TGTGCCAGCAGCTCTCTGGGTAGCGGGGGGCCAGAGACCCAGTACTTC. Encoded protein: CASSSLGSGGPETQYF.

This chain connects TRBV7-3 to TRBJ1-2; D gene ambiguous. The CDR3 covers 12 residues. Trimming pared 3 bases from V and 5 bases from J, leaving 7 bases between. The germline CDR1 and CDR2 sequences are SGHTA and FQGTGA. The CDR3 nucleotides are TGTGCCAGCAGCTTGGCCGGGTATGGCTACACCTTC. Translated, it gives CASSLAGYGYTF.

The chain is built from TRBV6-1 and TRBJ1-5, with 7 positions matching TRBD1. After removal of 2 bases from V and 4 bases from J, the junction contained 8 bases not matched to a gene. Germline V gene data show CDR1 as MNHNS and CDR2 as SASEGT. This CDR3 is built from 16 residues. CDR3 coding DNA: TGTGCCAGCAGTGAACCGGCAGGGGGAAGAAATCAGCCCCAGCATTTT. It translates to CASSEPAGGRNQPQHF.

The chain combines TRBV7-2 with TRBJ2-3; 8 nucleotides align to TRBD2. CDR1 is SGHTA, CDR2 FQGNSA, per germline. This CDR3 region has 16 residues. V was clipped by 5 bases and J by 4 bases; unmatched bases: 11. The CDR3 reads CASSTQAGAFPDTQYF. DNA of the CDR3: TGTGCCAGCAGCACGCAAGCGGGGGCCTTCCCAGATACGCAGTATTTT.

CDR3 bases: TGTGCCAGCAGCCCGACACCGACAGGGAATTCACCCCTCCACTTT. As protein: CASSPTPTGNSPLHF. This chain uses TRBV7-9 with TRBJ1-6, with 7 bases lining up with TRBD1. Germline V gene sequence: CDR1 SEHNR, CDR2 FQNEAQ (reference sequence). After removal of 5 bases from V and 7 bases from J, the junction contained 8 bases not matched to a gene. CDR3 length: 15 amino acids. Full variable domain (missing parts from reference TRBV7-9 and TRBJ1-6): DTGVSQNPRHKITKRGQNVTFRCDPISEHNRLYWYRQTLGQGPEFLTYFQNEAQLEKSRLLSDRFSAERPKGSFSTLEIQRTEQGDSAMYLCASSPTPTGNSPLHFGNGTRLTVT.

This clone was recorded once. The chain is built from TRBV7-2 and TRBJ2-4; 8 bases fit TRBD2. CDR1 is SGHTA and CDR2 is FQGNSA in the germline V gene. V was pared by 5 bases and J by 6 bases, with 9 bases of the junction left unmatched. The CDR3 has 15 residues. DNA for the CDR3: TGTGCCAGCAGCCCCCGGGGGGGGGAGCCAAACATTCAGTACTTC. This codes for CASSPRGGEPNIQYF. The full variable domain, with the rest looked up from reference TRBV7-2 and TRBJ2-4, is GAGVSQSPSNKVTEKGKDVELRCDPISGHTALYWYRQSLGQGLEFLIYFQGNSAPDKSGLPSDRFSAERTGGSVSTLTIQRTQQEDSAVYLCASSPRGGEPNIQYFGAGTRLSVL.

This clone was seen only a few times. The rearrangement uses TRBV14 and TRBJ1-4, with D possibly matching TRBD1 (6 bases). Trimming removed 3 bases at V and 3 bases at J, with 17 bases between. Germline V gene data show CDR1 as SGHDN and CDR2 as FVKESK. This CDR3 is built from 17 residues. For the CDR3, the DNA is TGTGCCAGCAGCCAGCGGACAGCGTCCATGGCTAATGAAAAACTGTTTTTT. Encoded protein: CASSQRTASMANEKLFF.

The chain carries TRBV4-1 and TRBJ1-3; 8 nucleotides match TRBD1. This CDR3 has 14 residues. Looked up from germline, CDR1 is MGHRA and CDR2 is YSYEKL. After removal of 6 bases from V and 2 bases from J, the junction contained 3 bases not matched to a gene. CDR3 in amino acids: CASRGQVAGNTIYF. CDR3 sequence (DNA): TGCGCCAGCAGGGGACAGGTCGCTGGAAACACCATATATTTT.

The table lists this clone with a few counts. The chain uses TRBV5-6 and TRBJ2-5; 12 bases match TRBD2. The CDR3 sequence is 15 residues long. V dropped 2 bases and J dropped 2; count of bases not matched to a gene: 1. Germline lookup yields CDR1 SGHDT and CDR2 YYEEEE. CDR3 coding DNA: TGTGCCAGCAGCTTTACTAGCGGGGGGCAAGAGACCCAGTACTTC. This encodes CASSFTSGGQETQYF.

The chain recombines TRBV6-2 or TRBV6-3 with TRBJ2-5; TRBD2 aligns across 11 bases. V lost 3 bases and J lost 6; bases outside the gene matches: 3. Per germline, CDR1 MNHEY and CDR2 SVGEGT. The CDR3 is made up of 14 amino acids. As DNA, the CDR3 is TGTGCCAGCAGTTATAGCGGGGGGGCGAAGACCCAGTACTTC. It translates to CASSYSGGAKTQYF.

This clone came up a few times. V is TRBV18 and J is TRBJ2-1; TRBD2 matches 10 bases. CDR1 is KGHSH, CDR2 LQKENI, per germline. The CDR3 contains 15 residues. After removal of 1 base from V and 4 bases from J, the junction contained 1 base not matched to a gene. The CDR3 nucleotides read TGTGCCAGCTCACCACTAGCGGGGGGATACAATGAGCAGTTCTTC. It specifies CASSPLAGGYNEQFF. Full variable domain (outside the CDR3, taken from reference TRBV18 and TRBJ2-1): NAGVMQNPRHLVRRRGQEARLRCSPMKGHSHVYWYRQLPEEGLKFMVYLQKENIIDESGMPKERFSAEFPKEGPSILRIQQVVRGDSAAYFCASSPLAGGYNEQFFGPGTRLTVL.

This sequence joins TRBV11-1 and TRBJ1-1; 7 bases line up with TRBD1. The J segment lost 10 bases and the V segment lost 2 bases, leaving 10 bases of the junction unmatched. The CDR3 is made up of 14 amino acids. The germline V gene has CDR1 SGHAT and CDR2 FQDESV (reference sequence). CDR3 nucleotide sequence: TGTGCCAGCAGCTTAACAGGGGACGGTTCAGGAGCTTTCTTT. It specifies CASSLTGDGSGAFF.

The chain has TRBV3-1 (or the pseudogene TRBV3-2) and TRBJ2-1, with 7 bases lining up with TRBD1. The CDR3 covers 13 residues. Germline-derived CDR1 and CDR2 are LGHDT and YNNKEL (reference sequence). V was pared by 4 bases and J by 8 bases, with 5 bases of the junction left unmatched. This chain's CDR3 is CASSLRQGDEQFF. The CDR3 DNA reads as TGTGCCAGCAGCCTCCGACAGGGCGATGAGCAGTTCTTC.

The CDR3 bases are TGCGCCAGCAATGGGGGGAGAACTAATGAAAAACTGTTTTTT. Translated, it gives CASNGGRTNEKLFF. The rearrangement uses TRBV5-1 and TRBJ1-4, with TRBD1 as a possible D gene (5 bases). This CDR3 is built from 14 residues. The V gene lost 6 bases and the J gene lost 1 base, with 10 bases spanning the gap. The germline gives CDR1 SGHRS, CDR2 YFSETQ.

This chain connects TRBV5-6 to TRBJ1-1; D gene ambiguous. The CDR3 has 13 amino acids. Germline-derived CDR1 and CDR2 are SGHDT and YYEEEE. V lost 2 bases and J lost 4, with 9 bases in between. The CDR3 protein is CASSFERFTEAFF. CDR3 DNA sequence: TGTGCCAGCAGCTTCGAACGGTTCACTGAAGCTTTCTTT.